One sample yielded the 18 T cell receptor beta chains listed below, sequenced in a study of blood T cell repertoires in COVID-19. Using immunoSEQ multiplex PCR, the repertoire was profiled, and TCRdb retains in-frame clones only, with some absent. The data hold 200,000 to 250,000 clones, with more than 80% observed a single time. The specimen was peripheral blood. These receptors all come from a man between 25 and 39 years old with COVID-19, enrolled during active disease.

This rearrangement joins TRBV6-2 or TRBV6-3 to TRBJ2-3, with 11 bases identical to TRBD2. Germline V gene data show CDR1 as MNHEY and CDR2 as SVGEGT. The CDR3 has 19 amino acids. The trim removed 0 bases at V and 7 bases at J, leaving 15 bases unmatched. DNA for the CDR3: TGTGCCAGCAGTTACTCGTTTCATAGCGGGAGGGCCGAAGGGAATACGCAGTATTTT. Its translation is CASSYSFHSGRAEGNTQYF.

This clone was seen a single time. Other nucleotide sequences from this sample produce the same CDR3. V usage is TRBV7-2 and J usage is TRBJ2-1; weak D call: TRBD2 (6 bases). The CDR3 contains 14 residues. Trimming left V 5 bases short and J 1 base short, with 9 bases between. CDR1 SGHTA and CDR2 FQGNSA come from the germline V gene. CDR3 nucleotide sequence: TGTGCCAGCAGCGACGGGGGATCCTACAATGAGCAGTTCTTC. Translated: CASSDGGSYNEQFF.

This rearrangement joins TRBV19 to TRBJ2-7; no firm D call. Trimming removed 0 bases at V and 3 bases at J, with 12 bases between. The CDR3 consists of 15 residues. Germline assignment: CDR1 LNHDA and CDR2 SQIVND (reference sequence). The CDR3 sequence is CASSIDVGQSYEQYF. In nucleotides, the CDR3 is TGTGCCAGTAGTATAGATGTGGGCCAGAGCTACGAGCAGTACTTC.

The chain joins TRBV7-2 to TRBJ1-4, with TRBD1 identical over 9 bases. The CDR3 consists of 14 residues. With 4 bases clipped from V and 5 bases from J, the junction kept 2 bases outside the gene matches. CDR1 SGHTA and CDR2 FQGNSA come from the germline V gene. Written as DNA, the CDR3 is TGTGCCAGCAGCTCCGGACAGGGGAATGAAAAACTGTTTTTT. It yields the protein CASSSGQGNEKLFF.

V and J are TRBV15 and TRBJ1-1; TRBD1 might be the D (5 bases). Germline V lookup: CDR1 LNHNV, CDR2 YYDKDF (reference sequence). Trimming removed 0 bases at V and 7 bases at J, with 15 bases between. This CDR3 is built from 15 residues. In nucleotides, the CDR3 is TGTGCCACCAGCAGAGATTATGGGGAGGGACTTGAAGCTTTCTTT. It specifies CATSRDYGEGLEAFF.

This chain links TRBV6-2 or TRBV6-3 with TRBJ2-7, with D perhaps matching TRBD2 (5 bases). Trimming took 2 bases from V and 11 from J, leaving 19 bases between them. This CDR3 contains 14 residues. Germline V lookup: CDR1 MNHEY, CDR2 SVGEGT. CDR3 nucleotides: TGTGCCAGCAGTTACGGTCGACTATCACCCCCCGAGTACTTC. Translating it yields CASSYGRLSPPEYF.

V gene TRBV25-1 combines with J gene TRBJ1-2, with D unclear. The CDR3 has 12 residues. Trimming left V 6 bases short and J 0 bases short, with 5 bases between. The germline gives CDR1 MGHDK, CDR2 SYGVNS. DNA for the CDR3: TGTGCCAGCAGAGCCTCTAACTATGGCTACACCTTC. Translated, it gives CASRASNYGYTF.

This sequence joins TRBV25-1 and TRBJ2-7; weak D call: TRBD1 (6 bases). V lost 6 bases and J 5 bases, leaving 11 bases between the germline ends. CDR3 size: 12 residues. Germline V gene lookup returns CDR1 MGHDK and CDR2 SYGVNS. For the CDR3, the DNA is TGTGCCAGCAGCGTACAGGGAAACGAGCAGTACTTC. It translates to CASSVQGNEQYF.

The CDR3 nucleotides read TGTGCCAGCAGCTTAGCGGGGCCCTACACCTTC. Protein product: CASSLAGPYTF. The rearrangement uses TRBV7-9 and TRBJ1-2; possible D gene TRBD1, 5 bases. The V and J ends lost 0 bases and 10 bases respectively, with 6 bases between them. The CDR3 consists of 11 residues. Germline V gives CDR1 SEHNR, CDR2 FQNEAQ (reference sequence).

The CDR3 loop is CASSTRGRGPKLFF. The CDR3 DNA is TGTGCCAGCAGTACCCGGGGTCGAGGGCCGAAACTGTTTTTT. This chain connects TRBV6-5 to TRBJ1-4; D is unclear. From germline, CDR1 is MNHEY and CDR2 SVGAGI. Deletions cut 5 bases from V and 11 bases from J, with 18 bases between. CDR3 length: 14 residues.

This sequence joins TRBV6-5 and TRBJ1-3; D call uncertain. CDR1 and CDR2 (germline): MNHEY, SVGAGI. This CDR3 is 15 amino acids long. Trimming took 5 bases from V and 1 from J, leaving 12 bases between them. The CDR3 DNA sequence: TGTGCCAGCAGTCATGTGGCGGTATCTGGAAACACCATATATTTT. Its translation: CASSHVAVSGNTIYF.

The chain is built from TRBV28 and TRBJ1-5; D unclear. The CDR3 totals 15 residues. Germline CDR1 is MDHEN and CDR2 is SYDVKM. V gave up 0 bases and J gave up 1 base, with 7 bases separating them. The CDR3 nucleotides are TGTGCCAGCAGTTTATGGACGGGGAGCAATCAGCCCCAGCATTTT. It specifies CASSLWTGSNQPQHF.

The rearrangement joins TRBV5-1 to TRBJ1-5; TRBD1 might be the D (6 bases). Germline V gene lookup returns CDR1 SGHRS and CDR2 YFSETQ. This CDR3 spans 15 amino acids. Trimming shortened V by 2 bases and J by 1 base, and 10 bases separated the two germline ends. CDR3 loop: CASSLGGASNQPQHF. The CDR3 region has the DNA TGCGCCAGCAGCTTAGGGGGGGCGAGCAATCAGCCCCAGCATTTT. Full variable domain (outside the CDR3, taken from reference TRBV5-1 and TRBJ1-5): KAGVTQTPRYLIKTRGQQVTLSCSPISGHRSVSWYQQTPGQGLQFLFEYFSETQRNKGNFPGRFSGRQFSNSRSEMNVSTLELGDSALYLCASSLGGASNQPQHFGDGTRLSIL.

V is TRBV6-5 and J is TRBJ2-3; 10 bases fit TRBD1. The CDR3 totals 14 residues. Germline assignment: CDR1 MNHEY and CDR2 SVGAGI. V lost 7 bases to trimming and J lost 4 bases; unmatched junction nucleotides: 5. The CDR3 region has the DNA TGTGCCAGCAAACGGGACAGGGGCGCAGATACGCAGTATTTT. Residues: CASKRDRGADTQYF.

The chain joins TRBV2 to TRBJ1-2; D is uncertain. Trimming pared 5 bases from V and 2 bases from J, leaving 6 bases between. Germline lookup yields CDR1 SNHLY and CDR2 FYNNEI. This CDR3 region has 12 residues. CDR3: CASSFQNYGYTF. The CDR3 nucleotides are TGTGCCAGCAGTTTTCAGAACTATGGCTACACCTTC. Using reference TRBV2 and TRBJ1-2 for the parts outside the CDR3, the full variable domain is EPEVTQTPSHQVTQMGQEVILRCVPISNHLYFYWYRQILGQKVEFLVSFYNNEISEKSEIFDDQFSVERPDGSNFTLKIRSTKLEDSAMYFCASSFQNYGYTFGSGTRLTVV.

The chain is built from TRBV6-6 and TRBJ1-2; perhaps TRBD1 as D (5 bases). The CDR3 consists of 12 residues. V lost 5 bases and J 5 bases, leaving 9 bases between the germline ends. Germline CDR1 and CDR2: MNHNY and SVGAGI (reference sequence). Here the CDR3 DNA reads TGTGCCAGCAGTAATCAGGGTTATGGCTACACCTTC. It codes for CASSNQGYGYTF.

The chain is built from TRBV2 and TRBJ2-1; the match to TRBD1 covers 10 bases. The CDR3 loop spans 15 amino acids. V was pared by 9 bases and J by 4 bases, with 9 bases of the junction left unmatched. Germline V gene sequence: CDR1 SNHLY, CDR2 FYNNEI. The CDR3 DNA follows: TGTGCCAGTCGTTACCGGGACAGGGGATACAATGAGCAGTTCTTC. Translation: CASRYRDRGYNEQFF.

This clone was recorded once. This rearrangement joins TRBV19 to TRBJ2-7; tentative D call: TRBD2 (5 bases). CDR3 size: 11 residues. Germline assignment: CDR1 LNHDA and CDR2 SQIVND (reference sequence). V lost 10 bases, J lost 5 bases, and 12 bases lay in between. The DNA of the CDR3 is TGTGCCAATCCACCCGGGGACGAGCAGTACTTC. Its translation is CANPPGDEQYF.